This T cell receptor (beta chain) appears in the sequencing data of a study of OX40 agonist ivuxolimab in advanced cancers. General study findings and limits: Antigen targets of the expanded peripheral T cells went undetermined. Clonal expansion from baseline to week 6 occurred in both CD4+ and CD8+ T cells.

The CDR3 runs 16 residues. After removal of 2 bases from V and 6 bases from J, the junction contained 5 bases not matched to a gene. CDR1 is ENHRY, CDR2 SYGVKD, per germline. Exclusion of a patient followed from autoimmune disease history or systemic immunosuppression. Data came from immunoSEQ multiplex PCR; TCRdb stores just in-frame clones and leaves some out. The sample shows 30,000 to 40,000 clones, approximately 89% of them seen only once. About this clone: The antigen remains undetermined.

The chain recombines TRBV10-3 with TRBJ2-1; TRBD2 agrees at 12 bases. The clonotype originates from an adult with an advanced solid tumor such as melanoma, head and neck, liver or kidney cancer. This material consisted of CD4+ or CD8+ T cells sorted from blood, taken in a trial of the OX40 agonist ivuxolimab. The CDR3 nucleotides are TGTGCCATCAGTGAGAGACTAGCGGGAGACCTCAATGAGCAGTTCTTC. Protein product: CAISERLAGDLNEQFF.